Detailed here is one TCR beta chain. Here immunoSEQ multiplex PCR was the method, and the copy in TCRdb shows in-frame clones only, minus some. The table shows about 430,000 clones, with roughly 84% occurring only once. A case of COVID-19 had been met by exposed participants within 2 weeks before study entry. J lost 7 bases, V lost 8 bases, and 11 bases had no gene match. The CDR3 extends over 15 amino acids. In germline, CDR1 is SNHLY, CDR2 FYNNEI. The sample is drawn from a study of blood T cell repertoires in COVID-19. Study-level background: Donors in the United States, Italy and Spain gave samples during acute or convalescent COVID-19.

The sample consisted of PBMCs or T cells enriched from blood (not recorded which). This chain links TRBV2 with TRBJ1-6; 7 bases line up with TRBD1. The clonotype was recovered from a woman aged 18-29 years who had been exposed to COVID-19. The CDR3 sequence: CASLATGLNNSPLHF. DNA of the CDR3: TGTGCCAGCCTAGCGACAGGGCTGAACAATTCACCCCTCCACTTT.